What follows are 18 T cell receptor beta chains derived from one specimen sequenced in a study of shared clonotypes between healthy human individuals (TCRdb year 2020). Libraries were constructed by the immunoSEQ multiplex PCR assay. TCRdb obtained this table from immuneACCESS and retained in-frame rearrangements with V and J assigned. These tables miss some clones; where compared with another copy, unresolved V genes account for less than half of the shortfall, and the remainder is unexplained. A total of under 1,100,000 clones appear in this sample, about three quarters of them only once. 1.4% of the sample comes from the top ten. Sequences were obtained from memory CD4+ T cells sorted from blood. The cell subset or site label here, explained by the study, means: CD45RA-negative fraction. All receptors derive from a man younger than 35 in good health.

The CDR3 region has the DNA TGTGCCAGCAGCTTAGTGGCGCAGCTAAACACCGGGGAGCTGTTTTTT. It translates to CASSLVAQLNTGELFF. The chain couples TRBV11-2 to TRBJ2-2, with D hard to call. The V and J ends lost 1 base and 2 bases respectively, with 11 bases between them. Germline V gene sequence: CDR1 SGHAT, CDR2 FQNNGV. The CDR3 runs 16 residues. Full variable domain (rest looked up from reference TRBV11-2 and TRBJ2-2): EAGVAQSPRYKIIEKRQSVAFWCNPISGHATLYWYQQILGQGPKLLIQFQNNGVVDDSQLPKDRFSAERLKGVDSTLKIQPAKLEDSAVYLCASSLVAQLNTGELFFGEGSRLTVL.

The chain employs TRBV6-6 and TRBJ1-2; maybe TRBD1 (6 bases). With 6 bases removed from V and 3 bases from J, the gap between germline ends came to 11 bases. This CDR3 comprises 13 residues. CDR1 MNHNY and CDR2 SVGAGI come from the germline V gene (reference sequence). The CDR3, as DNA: TGTGCCAGCAGCCCATCAGGGGACTATGGCTACACCTTC. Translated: CASSPSGDYGYTF.

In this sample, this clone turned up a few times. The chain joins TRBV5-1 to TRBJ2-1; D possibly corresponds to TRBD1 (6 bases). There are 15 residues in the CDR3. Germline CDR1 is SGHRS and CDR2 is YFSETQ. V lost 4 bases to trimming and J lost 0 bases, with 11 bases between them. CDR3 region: CASSPDRSSYNEQFF. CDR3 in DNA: TGCGCCAGCAGCCCGGACAGAAGCTCCTACAATGAGCAGTTCTTC.

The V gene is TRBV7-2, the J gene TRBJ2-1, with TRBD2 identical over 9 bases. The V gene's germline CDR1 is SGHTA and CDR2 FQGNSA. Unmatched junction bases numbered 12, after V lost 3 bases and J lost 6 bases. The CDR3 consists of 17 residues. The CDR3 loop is CASSLVAGAPSFNEQFF. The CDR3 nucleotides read TGTGCCAGCAGCTTGGTAGCGGGAGCCCCGTCGTTCAATGAGCAGTTCTTC.

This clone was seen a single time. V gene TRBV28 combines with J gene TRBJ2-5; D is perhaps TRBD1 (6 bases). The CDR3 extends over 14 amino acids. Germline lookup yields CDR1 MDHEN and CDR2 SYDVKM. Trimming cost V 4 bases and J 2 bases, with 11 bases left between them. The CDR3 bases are TGTGCCAGCAGTTCCGGACAGCTACAAGAGACCCAGTACTTC. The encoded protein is CASSSGQLQETQYF.

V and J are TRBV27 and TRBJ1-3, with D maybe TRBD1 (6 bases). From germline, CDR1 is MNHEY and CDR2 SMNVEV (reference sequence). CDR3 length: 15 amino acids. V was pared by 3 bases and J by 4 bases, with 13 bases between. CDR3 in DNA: TGTGCCAGCAGTTTGGCCGGGACAACCGGAAACACCATATATTTT. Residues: CASSLAGTTGNTIYF.

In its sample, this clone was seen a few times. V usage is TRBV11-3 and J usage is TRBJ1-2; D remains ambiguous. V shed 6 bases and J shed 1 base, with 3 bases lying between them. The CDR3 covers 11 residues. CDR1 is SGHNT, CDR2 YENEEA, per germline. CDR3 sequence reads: CASSFNYGYTF. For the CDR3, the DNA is TGTGCCAGCAGTTTTAACTATGGCTACACCTTC. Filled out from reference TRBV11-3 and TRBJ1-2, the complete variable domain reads EAGVVQSPRYKIIEKKQPVAFWCNPISGHNTLYWYLQNLGQGPELLIRYENEEAVDDSQLPKDRFSAERLKGVDSTLKIQPAELGDSAVYLCASSFNYGYTFGSGTRLTVV.

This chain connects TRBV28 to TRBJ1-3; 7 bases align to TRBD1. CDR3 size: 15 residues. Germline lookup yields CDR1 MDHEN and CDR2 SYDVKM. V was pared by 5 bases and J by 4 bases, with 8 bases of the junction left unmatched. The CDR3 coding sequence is TGTGCCAGCAGTCTACGACAGGGTGGGGGAAACACCATATATTTT. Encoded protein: CASSLRQGGGNTIYF. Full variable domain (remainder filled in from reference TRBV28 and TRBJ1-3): DVKVTQSSRYLVKRTGEKVFLECVQDMDHENMFWYRQDPGLGLRLIYFSYDVKMKEKGDIPEGYSVSREKKERFSLILESASTNQTSMYLCASSLRQGGGNTIYFGEGSWLTVV.

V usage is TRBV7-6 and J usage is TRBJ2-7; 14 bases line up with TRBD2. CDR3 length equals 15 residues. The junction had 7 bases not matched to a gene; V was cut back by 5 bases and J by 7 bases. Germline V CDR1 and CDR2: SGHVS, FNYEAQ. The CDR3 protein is CASSGRTSGGIEQYF. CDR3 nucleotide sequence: TGTGCCAGCAGCGGGAGGACTAGCGGGGGGATTGAGCAGTACTTC.

Written as DNA, the CDR3 is TGTGCCTGGACTCTCGGAAAGACAGGGACGGGTCAGCCCCAGCATTTT. Translating gives CAWTLGKTGTGQPQHF. The J gene is TRBJ1-5, the V gene TRBV30; 7 bases map to TRBD1. V shed 4 bases, J shed 6 bases, and the junction held 15 bases outside the gene matches. Germline loops: CDR1 GTSNPN, CDR2 SVGIG (reference sequence). The length of the CDR3 is 16 residues.

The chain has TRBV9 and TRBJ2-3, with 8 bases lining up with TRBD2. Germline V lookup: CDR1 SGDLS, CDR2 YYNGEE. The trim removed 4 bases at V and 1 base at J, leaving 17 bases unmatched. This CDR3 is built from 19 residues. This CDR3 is CASSPAGGGGNYRTDTQYF. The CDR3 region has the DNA TGTGCCAGCAGCCCAGCCGGAGGCGGGGGGAACTACCGCACAGATACGCAGTATTTT.

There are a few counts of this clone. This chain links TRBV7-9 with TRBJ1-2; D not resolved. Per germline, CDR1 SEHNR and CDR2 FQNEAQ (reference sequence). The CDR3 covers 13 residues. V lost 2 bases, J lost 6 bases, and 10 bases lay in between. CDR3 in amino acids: CASSLRPYDGYTF. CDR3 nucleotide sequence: TGTGCCAGCAGCTTACGCCCTTATGATGGCTACACCTTC.

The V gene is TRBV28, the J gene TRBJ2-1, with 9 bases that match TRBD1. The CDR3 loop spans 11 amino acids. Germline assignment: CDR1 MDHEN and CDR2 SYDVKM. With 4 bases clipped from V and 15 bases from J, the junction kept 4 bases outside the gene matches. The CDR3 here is CASSSGQGPFF. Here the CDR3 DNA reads TGTGCCAGCAGTTCAGGACAGGGGCCGTTCTTC.

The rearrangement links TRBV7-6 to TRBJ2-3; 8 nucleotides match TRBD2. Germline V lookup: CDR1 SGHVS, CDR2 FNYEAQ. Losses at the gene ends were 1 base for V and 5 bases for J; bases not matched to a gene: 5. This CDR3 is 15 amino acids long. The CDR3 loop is CASSLVQSGRDTQYF. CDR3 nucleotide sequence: TGTGCCAGCAGCTTAGTTCAAAGCGGGAGAGATACGCAGTATTTT. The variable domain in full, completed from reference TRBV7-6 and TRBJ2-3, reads GAGVSQSPRYKVTKRGQDVALRCDPISGHVSLYWYRQALGQGPEFLTYFNYEAQQDKSGLPNDRFSAERPEGSISTLTIQRTEQRDSAMYRCASSLVQSGRDTQYFGPGTRLTVL.

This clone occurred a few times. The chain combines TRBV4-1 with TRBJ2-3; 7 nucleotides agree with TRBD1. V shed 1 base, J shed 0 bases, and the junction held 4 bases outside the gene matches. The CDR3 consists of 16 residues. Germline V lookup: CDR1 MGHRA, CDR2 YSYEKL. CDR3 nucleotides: TGCGCCAGCAGCCAAGGACAGGGACCTAGCACAGATACGCAGTATTTT. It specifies CASSQGQGPSTDTQYF.

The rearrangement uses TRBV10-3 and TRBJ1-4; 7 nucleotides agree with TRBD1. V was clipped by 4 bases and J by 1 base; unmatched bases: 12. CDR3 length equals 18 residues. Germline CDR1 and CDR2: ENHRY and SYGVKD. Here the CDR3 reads CAISGRQGVPGTNEKLFF. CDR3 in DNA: TGTGCCATCAGTGGCCGACAGGGCGTCCCCGGAACTAATGAAAAACTGTTTTTT.

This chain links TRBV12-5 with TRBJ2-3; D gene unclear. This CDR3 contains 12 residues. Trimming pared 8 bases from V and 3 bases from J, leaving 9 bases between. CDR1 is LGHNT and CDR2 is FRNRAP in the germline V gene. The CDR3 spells CASSAGTDTQYF. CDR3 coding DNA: TGTGCTAGTTCGGCCGGAACAGATACGCAGTATTTT.

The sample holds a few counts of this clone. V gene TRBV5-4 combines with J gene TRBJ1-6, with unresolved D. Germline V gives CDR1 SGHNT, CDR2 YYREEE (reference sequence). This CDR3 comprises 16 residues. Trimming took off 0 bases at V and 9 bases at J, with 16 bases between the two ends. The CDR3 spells CASSLAPPGGVSPLHF. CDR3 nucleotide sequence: TGTGCCAGCAGCTTGGCCCCCCCGGGTGGGGTTTCACCCCTCCACTTT.